These T cell receptor beta chains were read from a single sample in a study of T cells in Graves' hyperthyroidism and ophthalmopathy. TCRdb processed the multiplex PCR reads anew with MiXCR; each CDR3 protein has one entry. Of about 560,000 distinct CDR3 sequences in the sample, about 14% are singletons; the top ten hold approximately 15%. Sequences were obtained from blood. The receptor source for this set is a woman between 35 and 50 years old with Graves' hyperthyroidism. CDR3s include the opening cysteine and the closing phenylalanine or tryptophan. The order of the fields is J gene, V gene, CDR3 protein.

J gene: TRBJ2-7
V gene: TRBV20-1
CDR3 protein: CSAESRTSGTYEQYF

J gene: TRBJ2-7
V gene: TRBV11-3
CDR3 protein: CASSSREDSSGSRSYEQYF

J gene: TRBJ2-7
V gene: TRBV20-1
CDR3 protein: CSASPAGATHEQYF

J gene: TRBJ2-1
V gene: TRBV5-4
CDR3 protein: CASSLWGLSGNEQFF

J gene: TRBJ2-7
V gene: TRBV4-2
CDR3 protein: CASSQELAAYEQYF

J gene: TRBJ2-1
V gene: TRBV6-1
CDR3 protein: CASNPGLAFLNSYNEQFF

J gene: TRBJ2-7
V gene: TRBV7-6
CDR3 protein: CASSLVGLAGGQRSEQYF

J gene: TRBJ2-7
V gene: TRBV7-6
CDR3 protein: CASSLVGSSEQYF

J gene: TRBJ2-7
V gene: TRBV3-1
CDR3 protein: CASSQATSGRPHYEQYF

J gene: TRBJ2-5
V gene: TRBV5-4
CDR3 protein: CASNIAGRETQYF

J gene: TRBJ2-5
V gene: TRBV2
CDR3 protein: CASSDSRETQYF

J gene: TRBJ1-1
V gene: TRBV30
CDR3 protein: CAWNLMGAGEAFF

J gene: TRBJ2-7
V gene: TRBV9
CDR3 protein: CASSGQGVGYEQYF

J gene: TRBJ2-3
V gene: TRBV28
CDR3 protein: CASSQGQGSSTDTQYF

J gene: TRBJ2-5
V gene: TRBV5-4
CDR3 protein: CASSLGGWSNLRYF

J gene: TRBJ2-5
V gene: TRBV20-1
CDR3 protein: CSATGLHTYVQETQYF

J gene: TRBJ2-7
V gene: TRBV2
CDR3 protein: CAILPQGGRNSCEQYF

J gene: TRBJ2-5
V gene: TRBV20-1
CDR3 protein: CSARRETQYF

J gene: TRBJ1-1
V gene: TRBV29-1
CDR3 protein: CSVAGANTEAFF

J gene: TRBJ2-3
V gene: TRBV5-1
CDR3 protein: CASSFVLAGRPDTQYF

J gene: TRBJ2-1
V gene: TRBV20-1
CDR3 protein: CSARDTLAGPNEQFF

J gene: TRBJ2-5
V gene: TRBV19
CDR3 protein: CASMGTRQGQETQYF

J gene: TRBJ2-2
V gene: TRBV28
CDR3 protein: CASTGGMNTGELFF

J gene: TRBJ2-7
V gene: TRBV3-1
CDR3 protein: CASSQPSATSSYEQYF

J gene: TRBJ2-7
V gene: TRBV4-1
CDR3 protein: CASSQDGGNSGIYEQYF

J gene: TRBJ1-1
V gene: TRBV15
CDR3 protein: CATSRDRLDPEAFF